A single sample gave rise to the 10 T cell receptor beta chains below, sequenced in a study of cytomegalovirus exposure and HLA in healthy donors. The PCR was carried out with 60 Vbeta primers and 13 Jbeta primers. The assay was immunoSEQ multiplex PCR, and TCRdb's table has in-frame clones only and misses some. This sample carries roughly 140,000 clones, roughly 82% of them seen once, and the ten largest clones take 6.6%. Sequencing was done on a sample of PBMCs. These receptors originate from a woman between 45 and 60 years old in good health and CMV-seropositive.

The V and J genes are TRBV27 and TRBJ1-1; D is ambiguous. The length of the CDR3 is 15 residues. Deletions cut 2 bases from V and 0 bases from J, with 10 bases between. Germline CDR1 and CDR2: MNHEY and SMNVEV (reference sequence). CDR3 coding DNA: TGTGCCAGCAGTTTAGCAGGTTTCATGAACACTGAAGCTTTCTTT. Its translation is CASSLAGFMNTEAFF.

This clone was observed a handful of times. The genes are TRBV7-9 and TRBJ1-2, with 10 bases matching TRBD1. Germline V gene lookup returns CDR1 SEHNR and CDR2 FQNEAQ (reference sequence). V was clipped by 6 bases and J by 8 bases; unmatched bases: 9. The CDR3 is 14 amino acids. The CDR3 region has the DNA TGTGCCAGCAGAAAAGAGGGACAGGGGATAGGCTACACCTTC. This sequence encodes CASRKEGQGIGYTF.

In this sample, this clone turned up once. The chain combines TRBV7-2 with TRBJ2-7, with 7 bases matching TRBD1. V shed 1 base, J shed 2 bases, and the junction held 5 bases outside the gene matches. The CDR3 consists of 15 residues. Germline V gene lookup returns CDR1 SGHTA and CDR2 FQGNSA. In DNA form, the CDR3 reads TGTGCCAGCAGCTTAGGGGGGACAGCTACCTACGAGCAGTACTTC. Protein: CASSLGGTATYEQYF.

The J gene is TRBJ2-7, the V gene TRBV6-5; D may be TRBD2 (6 bases). The CDR3 spans 13 residues. Trimming removed 6 bases from V and 5 bases from J, with 14 bases in between. CDR1 and CDR2 from the germline V gene are MNHEY and SVGAGI. This CDR3 is CASRRGGVNEQYF. CDR3 in DNA: TGTGCCAGCAGAAGAGGCGGGGTCAACGAGCAGTACTTC.

There are a few counts of this clone. This rearrangement joins TRBV7-2 to TRBJ1-4; 9 positions agree with TRBD1. The V and J ends lost 5 bases and 6 bases, in that order; junction bases with no gene match: 4. The CDR3 spans 14 residues. Germline V lookup: CDR1 SGHTA, CDR2 FQGNSA. The CDR3 coding sequence is TGTGCCAGCAGCCCGGACAGGGGCGATGAAAAACTGTTTTTT. Translating it yields CASSPDRGDEKLFF.

This clone appeared a few times. The V gene is TRBV27, the J gene TRBJ2-2, with a weak D call TRBD1 (5 bases). V lost 5 bases and J 1 base, leaving 5 bases between the germline ends. CDR1 is MNHEY, CDR2 SMNVEV, per germline (reference sequence). The CDR3 is made up of 13 amino acids. CDR3 in amino acids: CASSTGNTGELFF. In nucleotides, the CDR3 is TGTGCCAGCAGTACAGGGAACACCGGGGAGCTGTTTTTT.

This clone was seen more than once but under ten times. The chain recombines TRBV19 with TRBJ2-2; 7 bases are shared with TRBD2. Unmatched junction bases numbered 8, after V lost 11 bases and J lost 2 bases. This CDR3 contains 14 residues. Germline CDR1 is LNHDA and CDR2 is SQIVND (reference sequence). CDR3 sequence (DNA): TGTGCCTCTCGGGGGGAGCTCAACACCGGGGAGCTGTTTTTT. Its translation: CASRGELNTGELFF.

The rearrangement joins TRBV7-6 to TRBJ2-3, with 12 positions matching TRBD2. J was trimmed by 6 bases and V by 5 bases; bases with no gene match: 6. The V gene's germline CDR1 is SGHVS and CDR2 FNYEAQ. The CDR3 totals 15 residues. The CDR3, as DNA: TGTGCCAGCAGCCCTAGCGGGGGGGCAGTGGATACGCAGTATTTT. Protein: CASSPSGGAVDTQYF.

This clone was seen just once. The V call is TRBV7-8, the J call TRBJ2-3, with D uncertain. Trimming took off 3 bases at V and 1 base at J, with 11 bases between the two ends. The CDR3 is 15 residues long. Germline values: CDR1 SGHVS, CDR2 FQNEAQ. The CDR3 sequence: CASSFEARGTDTQYF. CDR3 in DNA: TGTGCCAGCAGCTTCGAGGCCCGGGGCACAGATACGCAGTATTTT.

V gene TRBV5-1 combines with J gene TRBJ2-3; possible D gene TRBD1, 6 bases. Germline V gene data show CDR1 as SGHRS and CDR2 as YFSETQ. CDR3 length: 14 residues. V was cut by 8 bases and J by 0 bases, with 13 bases left in between. DNA for the CDR3: TGCGCCAGTAGGACAGAACCTAGCACAGATACGCAGTATTTT. Protein: CASRTEPSTDTQYF.